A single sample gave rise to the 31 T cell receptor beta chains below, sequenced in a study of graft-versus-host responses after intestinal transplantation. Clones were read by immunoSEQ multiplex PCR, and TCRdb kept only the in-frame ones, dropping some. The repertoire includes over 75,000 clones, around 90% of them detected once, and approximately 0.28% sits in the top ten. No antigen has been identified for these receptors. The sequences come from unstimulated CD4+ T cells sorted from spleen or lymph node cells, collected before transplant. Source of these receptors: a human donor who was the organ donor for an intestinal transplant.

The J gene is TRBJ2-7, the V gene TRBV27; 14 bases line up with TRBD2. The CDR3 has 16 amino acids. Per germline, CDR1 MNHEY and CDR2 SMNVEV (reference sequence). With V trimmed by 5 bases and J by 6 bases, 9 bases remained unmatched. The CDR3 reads CASSPLRGLAGGEQYF. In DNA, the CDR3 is TGTGCCAGCAGTCCACTCCGAGGACTAGCGGGGGGCGAGCAGTACTTC.

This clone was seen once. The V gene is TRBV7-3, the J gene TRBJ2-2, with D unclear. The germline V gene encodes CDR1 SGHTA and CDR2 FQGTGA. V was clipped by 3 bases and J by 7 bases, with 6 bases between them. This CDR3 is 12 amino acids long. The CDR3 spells CASSFPIGELFF. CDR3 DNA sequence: TGTGCCAGCAGCTTCCCCATCGGGGAGCTGTTTTTT.

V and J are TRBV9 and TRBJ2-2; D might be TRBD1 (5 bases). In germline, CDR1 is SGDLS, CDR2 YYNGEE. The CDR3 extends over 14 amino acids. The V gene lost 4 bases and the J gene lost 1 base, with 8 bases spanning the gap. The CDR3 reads CASSRQGNTGELFF. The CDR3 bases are TGTGCCAGCAGCCGTCAGGGGAACACCGGGGAGCTGTTTTTT.

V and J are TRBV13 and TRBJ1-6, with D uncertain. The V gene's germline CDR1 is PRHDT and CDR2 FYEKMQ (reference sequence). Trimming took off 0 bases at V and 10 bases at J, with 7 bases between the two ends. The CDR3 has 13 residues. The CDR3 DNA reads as TGTGCCAGCAGCTTAGGGGGAGGCTCACCCCTCCACTTT. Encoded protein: CASSLGGGSPLHF.

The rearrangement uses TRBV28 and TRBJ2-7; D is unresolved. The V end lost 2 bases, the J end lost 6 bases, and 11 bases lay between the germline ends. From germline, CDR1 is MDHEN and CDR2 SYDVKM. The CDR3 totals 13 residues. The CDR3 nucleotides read TGTGCCAGCAGTTTACGGTTCGGGTCCGAGCAGTACTTC. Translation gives CASSLRFGSEQYF.

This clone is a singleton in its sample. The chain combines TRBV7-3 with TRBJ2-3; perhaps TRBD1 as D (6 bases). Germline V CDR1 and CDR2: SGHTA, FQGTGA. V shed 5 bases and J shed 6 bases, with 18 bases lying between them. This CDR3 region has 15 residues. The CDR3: CASSVQGFGRDTQYF. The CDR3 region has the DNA TGTGCCAGCAGCGTCCAGGGGTTCGGAAGGGATACGCAGTATTTT.

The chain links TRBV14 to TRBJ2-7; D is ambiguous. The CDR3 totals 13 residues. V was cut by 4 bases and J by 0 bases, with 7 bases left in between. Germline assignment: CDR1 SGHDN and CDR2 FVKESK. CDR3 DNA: TGTGCCAGCAGCCTATGGAGCTCCTACGAGCAGTACTTC. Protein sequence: CASSLWSSYEQYF.

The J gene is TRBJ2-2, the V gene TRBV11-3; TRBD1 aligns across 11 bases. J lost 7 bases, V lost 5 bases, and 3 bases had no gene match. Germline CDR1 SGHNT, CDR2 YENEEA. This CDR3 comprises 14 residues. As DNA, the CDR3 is TGTGCCAGCAGCCTGGACAGGGGGCTCGGGGAGCTGTTTTTT. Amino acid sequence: CASSLDRGLGELFF. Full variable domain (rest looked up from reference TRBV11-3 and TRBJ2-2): EAGVVQSPRYKIIEKKQPVAFWCNPISGHNTLYWYLQNLGQGPELLIRYENEEAVDDSQLPKDRFSAERLKGVDSTLKIQPAELGDSAVYLCASSLDRGLGELFFGEGSRLTVL.

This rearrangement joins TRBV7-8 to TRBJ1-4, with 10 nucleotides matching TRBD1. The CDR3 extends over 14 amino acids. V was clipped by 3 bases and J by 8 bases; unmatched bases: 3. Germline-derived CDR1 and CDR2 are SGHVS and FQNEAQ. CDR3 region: CASSFEGQGEKLFF. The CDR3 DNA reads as TGTGCCAGCAGCTTCGAGGGACAGGGGGAAAAACTGTTTTTT.

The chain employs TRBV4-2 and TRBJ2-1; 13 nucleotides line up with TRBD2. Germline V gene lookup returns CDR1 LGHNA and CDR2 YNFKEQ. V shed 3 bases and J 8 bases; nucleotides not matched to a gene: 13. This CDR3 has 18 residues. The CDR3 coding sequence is TGTGCCAGCAGCCAGGGACTAGCGGGAAACAATTATTATCATGAGCAGTTCTTC. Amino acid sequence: CASSQGLAGNNYYHEQFF.

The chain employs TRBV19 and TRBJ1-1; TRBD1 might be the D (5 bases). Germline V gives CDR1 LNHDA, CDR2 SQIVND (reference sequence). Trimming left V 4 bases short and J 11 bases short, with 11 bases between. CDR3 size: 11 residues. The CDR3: CASSTGPTAFF. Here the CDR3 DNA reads TGTGCCAGTAGTACAGGGCCGACGGCTTTCTTT.

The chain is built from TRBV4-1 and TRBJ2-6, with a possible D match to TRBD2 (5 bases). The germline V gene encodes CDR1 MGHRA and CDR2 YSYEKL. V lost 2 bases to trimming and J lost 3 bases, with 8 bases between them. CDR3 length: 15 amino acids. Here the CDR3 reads CASSQPTSGANVLTF. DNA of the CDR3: TGCGCCAGCAGCCAACCTACTAGTGGGGCCAACGTCCTGACTTTC.

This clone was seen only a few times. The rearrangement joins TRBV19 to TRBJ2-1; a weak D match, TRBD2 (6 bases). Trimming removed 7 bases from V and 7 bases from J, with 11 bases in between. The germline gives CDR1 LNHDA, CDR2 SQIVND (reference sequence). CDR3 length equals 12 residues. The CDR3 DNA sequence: TGTGCCAGTAACGGAGGGAAGAATGAGCAGTTCTTC. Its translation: CASNGGKNEQFF.

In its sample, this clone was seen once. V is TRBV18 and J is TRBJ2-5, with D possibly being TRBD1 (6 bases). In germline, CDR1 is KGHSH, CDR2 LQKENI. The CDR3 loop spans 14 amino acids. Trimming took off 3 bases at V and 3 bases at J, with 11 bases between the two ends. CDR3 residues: CASSPTGRKETQYF. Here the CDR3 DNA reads TGTGCCAGCTCACCGACAGGACGAAAAGAGACCCAGTACTTC.

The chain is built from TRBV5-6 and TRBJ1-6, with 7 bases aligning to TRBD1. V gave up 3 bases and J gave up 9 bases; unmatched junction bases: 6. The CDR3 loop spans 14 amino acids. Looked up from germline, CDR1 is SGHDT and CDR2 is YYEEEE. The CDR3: CASSSNRGSSPLHF. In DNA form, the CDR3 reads TGTGCCAGCAGCTCTAACAGGGGATCTTCACCCCTCCACTTT.

CDR3 loop: CASGDRESNQPQHF. The CDR3 DNA follows: TGTGCCAGCGGGGACAGGGAAAGCAATCAGCCCCAGCATTTT. This chain uses TRBV28 with TRBJ1-5, with TRBD1 matching over 9 bases. Germline V gene lookup returns CDR1 MDHEN and CDR2 SYDVKM. The CDR3 length is 14 residues. Losses at the gene ends were 8 bases for V and 1 base for J; bases not matched to a gene: 3.

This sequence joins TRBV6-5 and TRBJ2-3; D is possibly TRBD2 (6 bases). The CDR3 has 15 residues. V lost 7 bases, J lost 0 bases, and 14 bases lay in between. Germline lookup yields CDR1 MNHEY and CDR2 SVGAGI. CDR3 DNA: TGTGCCAGCACCACAGGACTAACTAGCACAGATACGCAGTATTTT. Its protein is CASTTGLTSTDTQYF.

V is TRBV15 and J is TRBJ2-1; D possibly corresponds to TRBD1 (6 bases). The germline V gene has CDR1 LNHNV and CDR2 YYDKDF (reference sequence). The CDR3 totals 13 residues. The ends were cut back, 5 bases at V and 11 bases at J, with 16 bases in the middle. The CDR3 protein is CATSRGQSRKQFF. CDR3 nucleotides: TGTGCCACCAGCCGTGGACAGAGTCGGAAGCAGTTCTTC.

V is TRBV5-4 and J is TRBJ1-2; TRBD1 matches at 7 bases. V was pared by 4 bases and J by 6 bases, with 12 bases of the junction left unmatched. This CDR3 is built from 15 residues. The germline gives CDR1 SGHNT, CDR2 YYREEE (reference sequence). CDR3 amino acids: CASSLISQGGHGYTF. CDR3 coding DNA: TGTGCCAGCAGCCTTATATCCCAGGGGGGACATGGCTACACCTTC.

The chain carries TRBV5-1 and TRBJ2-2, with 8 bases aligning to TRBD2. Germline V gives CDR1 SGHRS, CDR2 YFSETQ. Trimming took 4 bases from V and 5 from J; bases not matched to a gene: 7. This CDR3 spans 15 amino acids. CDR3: CASSGGRPRTGELFF. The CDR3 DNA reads TGCGCCAGCAGCGGCGGGAGGCCGCGAACCGGGGAGCTGTTTTTT.

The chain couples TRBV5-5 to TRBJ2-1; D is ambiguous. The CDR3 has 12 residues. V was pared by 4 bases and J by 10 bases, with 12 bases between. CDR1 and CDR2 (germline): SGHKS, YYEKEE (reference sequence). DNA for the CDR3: TGTGCCAGCAGCCTTACTATGCGGGAGCAGTTCTTC. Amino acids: CASSLTMREQFF.

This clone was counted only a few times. As DNA, the CDR3 is TGTGCCTGCGGGAGGGCAACTAATGAAAAACTGTTTTTT. It encodes CACGRATNEKLFF. The chain has TRBV30 and TRBJ1-4; unclear D gene. Germline CDR1 and CDR2: GTSNPN and SVGIG (reference sequence). Between the trimmed V and J ends, which lost 6 bases and 0 bases, there was a span of 8 bases. The CDR3 extends over 13 amino acids.

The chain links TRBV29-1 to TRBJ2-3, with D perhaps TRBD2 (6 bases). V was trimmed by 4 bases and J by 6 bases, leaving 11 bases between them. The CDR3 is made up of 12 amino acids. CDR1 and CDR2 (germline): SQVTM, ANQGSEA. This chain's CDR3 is CSVVAGGDTQYF. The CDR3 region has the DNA TGCAGCGTTGTCGCCGGGGGTGATACGCAGTATTTT.

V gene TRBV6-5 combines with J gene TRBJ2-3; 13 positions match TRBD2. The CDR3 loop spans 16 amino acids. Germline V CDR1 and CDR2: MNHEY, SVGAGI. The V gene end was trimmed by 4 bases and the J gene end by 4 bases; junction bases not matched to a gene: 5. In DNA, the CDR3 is TGTGCCAGCAGTTCGGGACTAGCGGGGAACCCAGATACGCAGTATTTT. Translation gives CASSSGLAGNPDTQYF.

CDR3 nucleotide sequence: TGTGCCAGCAGCCGGGGGACTAGCGGGAGATCCTCTGGGGCCAACGTCCTGACTTTC. This encodes CASSRGTSGRSSGANVLTF. The rearrangement uses TRBV5-4 and TRBJ2-6; 14 bases fit TRBD2. The CDR3 contains 19 residues. Unmatched junction bases numbered 6, after V lost 4 bases and J lost 0 bases. Germline CDR1 SGHNT, CDR2 YYREEE (reference sequence). The full variable domain, its missing parts supplied by reference TRBV5-4 and TRBJ2-6, is ETGVTQSPTHLIKTRGQQVTLRCSSQSGHNTVSWYQQALGQGPQFIFQYYREEENGRGNFPPRFSGLQFPNYSSELNVNALELDDSALYLCASSRGTSGRSSGANVLTFGAGSRLTVL.

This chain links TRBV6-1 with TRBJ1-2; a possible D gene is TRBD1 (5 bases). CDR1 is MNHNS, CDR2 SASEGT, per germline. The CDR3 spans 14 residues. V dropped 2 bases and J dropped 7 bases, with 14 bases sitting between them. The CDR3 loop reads CASSETPGTGGYTF. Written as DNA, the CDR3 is TGTGCCAGCAGTGAAACCCCAGGGACTGGTGGCTACACCTTC.

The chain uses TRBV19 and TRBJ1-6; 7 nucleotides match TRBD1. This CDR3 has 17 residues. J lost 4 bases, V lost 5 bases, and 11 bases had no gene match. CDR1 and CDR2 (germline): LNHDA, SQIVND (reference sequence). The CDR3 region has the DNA TGTGCCAGTAGTCCTGACAGGGCACCCATTTATAATTCACCCCTCCACTTT. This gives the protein CASSPDRAPIYNSPLHF. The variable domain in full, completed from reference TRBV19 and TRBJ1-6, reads DGGITQSPKYLFRKEGQNVTLSCEQNLNHDAMYWYRQDPGQGLRLIYYSQIVNDFQKGDIAEGYSVSREKKESFPLTVTSAQKNPTAFYLCASSPDRAPIYNSPLHFGNGTRLTVT.

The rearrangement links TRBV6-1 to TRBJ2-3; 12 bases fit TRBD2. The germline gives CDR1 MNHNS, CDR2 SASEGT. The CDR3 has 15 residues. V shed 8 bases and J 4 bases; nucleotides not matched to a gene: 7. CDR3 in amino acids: CASLALAGGADTQYF. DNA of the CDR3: TGTGCCAGCTTAGCCCTAGCGGGGGGGGCAGATACGCAGTATTTT.

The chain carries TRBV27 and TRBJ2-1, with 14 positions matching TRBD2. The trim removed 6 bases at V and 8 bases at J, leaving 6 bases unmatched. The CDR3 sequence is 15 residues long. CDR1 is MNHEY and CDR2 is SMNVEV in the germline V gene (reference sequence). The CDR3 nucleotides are TGTGCCAGCAGCCCGACTAGCGGGGGGGCTCATGAGCAGTTCTTC. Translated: CASSPTSGGAHEQFF.

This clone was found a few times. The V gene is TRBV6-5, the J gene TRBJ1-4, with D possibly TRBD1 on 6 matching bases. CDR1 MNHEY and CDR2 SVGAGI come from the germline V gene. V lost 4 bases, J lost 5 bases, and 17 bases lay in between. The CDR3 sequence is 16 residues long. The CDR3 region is CASSFLPGHSNEKLFF. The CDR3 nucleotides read TGTGCCAGCAGTTTCTTACCGGGACACTCGAATGAAAAACTGTTTTTT.

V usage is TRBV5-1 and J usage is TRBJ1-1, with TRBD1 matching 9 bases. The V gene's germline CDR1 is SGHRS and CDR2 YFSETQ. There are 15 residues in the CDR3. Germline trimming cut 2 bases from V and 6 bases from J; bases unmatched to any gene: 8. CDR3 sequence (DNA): TGCGCCAGCAGCTTAGGGACAGGGAGAGGCGCTGAAGCTTTCTTT. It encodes CASSLGTGRGAEAFF.